A selection of T cell receptor beta chains follows, all from one sample in a study of OX40 agonist ivuxolimab in advanced cancers. The assay was immunoSEQ multiplex PCR, and TCRdb's table has in-frame clones only and misses some. Seen here are around 47,000 clones, approximately 84% observed once, and the top ten hold about 15%. Source: CD4+ or CD8+ T cells sorted from blood, taken in a trial of the OX40 agonist ivuxolimab. The receptors stem from an adult with an advanced solid tumor such as melanoma, head and neck, liver or kidney cancer. CDR3s include the opening cysteine and the closing phenylalanine or tryptophan. Each record gives: D gene, clone size, V gene, J gene, CDR3 protein, CDR3 DNA. A D gene is named only where the DNA matches it firmly. Not every row has a clone size; where given, it reads once, few, many or a size class.

-	-	TRBV21-1	TRBJ1-1	CASSKGGSLNTEAFF	TGTGCCAGCAGCAAAGGCGGCAGCTTGAACACTGAAGCTTTCTTT
-	-	TRBV19	TRBJ2-2	CASSILNGELFF	TGTGCCAGTAGTATCCTAAACGGGGAGCTGTTTTTT
-	-	TRBV15	TRBJ2-1	CATSRGLGGGINEQFF	TGTGCCACCAGCAGAGGGCTGGGGGGCGGTATAAATGAGCAGTTCTTC
-	few	TRBV5-4	TRBJ2-7	CASSFGGTPYEQYF	TGTGCCAGCAGCTTCGGCGGGACTCCCTACGAGCAGTACTTC
-	-	TRBV6-1	TRBJ2-7	CASSERSGRPYEQYF	TGTGCCAGCAGTGAAAGGTCAGGGAGGCCCTACGAGCAGTACTTC
TRBD2	-	TRBV5-3	TRBJ2-1	CARSPISGRTYNEQFF	TGTGCCAGAAGCCCTATTAGCGGGAGGACCTACAATGAGCAGTTCTTC
-	-	TRBV19	TRBJ1-1	CASSLQGSETEAFF	TGTGCCAGCTCACTACAGGGTTCGGAGACTGAAGCTTTCTTT
-	-	TRBV27	TRBJ1-5	CASSLASSQPQHF	TGTGCCAGCAGTTTGGCATCGTCTCAGCCCCAGCATTTT
-	-	TRBV19	TRBJ1-1	CASTPGGVRGEAFF	TGTGCCAGTACCCCGGGGGGGGTCCGCGGCGAAGCTTTCTTT
-	-	TRBV6-5	TRBJ1-5	CASSYGSNQPQHF	TGTGCCAGCAGTTACGGATCTAATCAGCCCCAGCATTTT
-	-	TRBV11-2	TRBJ2-3	CASSFSGGGTDTQYF	TGTGCCAGCAGCTTTTCCGGCGGGGGCACAGATACGCAGTATTTT
-	-	TRBV5-1	TRBJ2-5	CASSWDLETQYF	TGCGCCAGCAGCTGGGACTTAGAGACCCAGTACTTC
-	-	TRBV28	TRBJ2-7	CASTWEGALGEQYF	TGTGCCAGCACCTGGGAGGGGGCACTCGGCGAGCAGTACTTC
-	-	TRBV11-1	TRBJ2-1	CASSLIGASIHEQFF	TGTGCCAGCAGCTTAATCGGAGCTAGTATCCATGAGCAGTTCTTC
-	-	TRBV30	TRBJ1-6	CAWSVDNNSPLHF	TGTGCCTGGAGTGTAGACAATAATTCACCCCTCCACTTT
-	-	TRBV19	TRBJ2-7	CASSWQVFLYEQYF	TGTGCCAGTAGTTGGCAGGTGTTCCTCTACGAGCAGTACTTC
-	-	TRBV10-3	TRBJ1-5	CAISTYGNQPQHF	TGTGCCATCAGCACGTATGGCAATCAGCCCCAGCATTTT
TRBD2	-	TRBV2	TRBJ2-3	CASGGLAGVLRTDTQYF	TGTGCCAGCGGGGGACTAGCGGGAGTTCTGCGCACAGATACGCAGTATTTT
TRBD1	-	TRBV19	TRBJ2-7	CASSPRQGGYYEQYF	TGTGCCAGTAGTCCCCGACAGGGGGGGTACTACGAGCAGTACTTC
-	-	TRBV4-3	TRBJ2-7	CASSQDPENPYEQYF	TGCGCCAGCAGCCAAGATCCTGAGAACCCCTACGAGCAGTACTTC
-	-	TRBV7-2	TRBJ1-2	CASSSSVNRQNHGYTF	TGTGCCAGCAGCTCCTCAGTTAACCGACAGAACCATGGCTACACCTTC
-	-	TRBV4-1	TRBJ2-2	CASSQVGYTGELFF	TGCGCCAGCAGCCAAGTGGGTTACACCGGGGAGCTGTTTTTT
-	medium-sized	TRBV11-2	TRBJ2-1	CASSRWSNEQFF	TGTGCCAGCAGCCGCTGGTCCAATGAGCAGTTCTTC
TRBD1	-	TRBV28	TRBJ1-5	CASGTLTGGADNQPQHF	TGTGCCAGCGGAACCTTGACAGGGGGCGCAGACAATCAGCCCCAGCATTTT
TRBD2	-	TRBV7-9	TRBJ2-7	CASSPTSGGTPYEQYF	TGTGCCAGCAGCCCTACTAGCGGGGGGACCCCTTACGAGCAGTACTTC
TRBD2	-	TRBV6-6	TRBJ2-1	CASSPRERGGEQFF	TGTGCCAGCAGTCCCCGGGAGCGGGGGGGCGAGCAGTTCTTC
-	once	TRBV5-1	TRBJ2-1	CASSSNSGGFMDHNEQFF	TGCGCCAGCAGCAGCAACTCCGGGGGTTTTATGGACCACAATGAGCAGTTCTTC
-	once	TRBV7-8	TRBJ2-1	CASSLGVGEQFF	TGTGCCAGCAGCTTAGGGGTAGGGGAGCAGTTCTTC
-	-	TRBV30	TRBJ1-1	CAWTQGGNTEAFF	TGTGCCTGGACCCAGGGCGGGAACACTGAAGCTTTCTTT
-	-	TRBV9	TRBJ2-3	CASSVGGTDTQYF	TGTGCCAGCAGCGTCGGGGGCACAGATACGCAGTATTTT
TRBD1	-	TRBV7-9	TRBJ1-6	CASSPDRVYSPLHF	TGTGCCAGCAGTCCCGACAGGGTGTACTCACCCCTCCACTTT
TRBD1	-	TRBV4-3	TRBJ2-5	CASSQHWGTEGETQYF	TGCGCCAGCAGCCAACACTGGGGGACAGAGGGGGAGACCCAGTACTTC
TRBD1	-	TRBV7-8	TRBJ1-1	CASSQGQGPPPFF	TGTGCCAGCAGCCAGGGACAGGGGCCCCCTCCTTTCTTT
-	-	TRBV14	TRBJ1-2	CASSRSGEGQRYTF	TGTGCCAGCAGCCGGAGCGGGGAGGGCCAGAGGTACACCTTC
-	-	TRBV5-4	TRBJ1-1	CASRVRGNTEAFF	TGTGCCAGCAGGGTTAGGGGGAACACTGAAGCTTTCTTT
-	-	TRBV11-3	TRBJ1-2	CASSAGNYGYTF	TGTGCCAGCAGCGCAGGGAACTATGGCTACACCTTC
TRBD1	-	TRBV5-6	TRBJ1-2	CASSFSGQGLGYTF	TGTGCCAGCAGCTTTTCGGGACAGGGGCTTGGCTACACCTTC
-	-	TRBV27	TRBJ2-7	CASSLIDSYEQYF	TGTGCCAGCAGTCTTATCGACTCCTACGAGCAGTACTTC
TRBD1	-	TRBV2	TRBJ1-1	CATRQGFTEAFF	TGTGCCACCCGACAGGGGTTTACTGAAGCTTTCTTT
-	-	TRBV28	TRBJ2-7	CASSFVGEVTYEQYF	TGTGCCAGCAGTTTTGTGGGAGAGGTCACCTACGAGCAGTACTTC
TRBD2	-	TRBV28	TRBJ2-2	CASSSGTSGHTGELFF	TGTGCCAGCAGTTCTGGGACTAGCGGTCACACCGGGGAGCTGTTTTTT
-	-	TRBV28	TRBJ2-1	CASSLGRGSGYSYNEQFF	TGTGCCAGCAGTTTAGGTCGTGGAAGCGGTTACTCCTACAATGAGCAGTTCTTC
TRBD1	-	TRBV5-1	TRBJ2-1	CASSLDRGLNEQFF	TGCGCCAGCAGCTTGGATAGGGGGCTTAATGAGCAGTTCTTC
TRBD1	-	TRBV10-3	TRBJ2-7	CAISESMWTGFEQYF	TGTGCCATCAGTGAGTCGATGTGGACAGGGTTTGAGCAGTACTTC
TRBD2	-	TRBV7-3	TRBJ2-1	CASSPTKSTSGGIGEQFF	TGTGCCAGCAGCCCAACTAAATCTACTAGCGGGGGGATAGGTGAGCAGTTCTTC
-	-	TRBV27	TRBJ1-3	CASSPGGNTIYF	TGTGCCAGCAGCCCAGGGGGAAACACCATATATTTT
TRBD2	-	TRBV19	TRBJ2-4	CASGLAGGSAKNIQYF	TGTGCCAGTGGACTAGCGGGGGGCTCAGCCAAAAACATTCAGTACTTC
-	-	TRBV19	TRBJ2-7	CASSISPVGPEQYF	TGTGCCAGTAGTATTTCACCAGTGGGCCCCGAGCAGTACTTC